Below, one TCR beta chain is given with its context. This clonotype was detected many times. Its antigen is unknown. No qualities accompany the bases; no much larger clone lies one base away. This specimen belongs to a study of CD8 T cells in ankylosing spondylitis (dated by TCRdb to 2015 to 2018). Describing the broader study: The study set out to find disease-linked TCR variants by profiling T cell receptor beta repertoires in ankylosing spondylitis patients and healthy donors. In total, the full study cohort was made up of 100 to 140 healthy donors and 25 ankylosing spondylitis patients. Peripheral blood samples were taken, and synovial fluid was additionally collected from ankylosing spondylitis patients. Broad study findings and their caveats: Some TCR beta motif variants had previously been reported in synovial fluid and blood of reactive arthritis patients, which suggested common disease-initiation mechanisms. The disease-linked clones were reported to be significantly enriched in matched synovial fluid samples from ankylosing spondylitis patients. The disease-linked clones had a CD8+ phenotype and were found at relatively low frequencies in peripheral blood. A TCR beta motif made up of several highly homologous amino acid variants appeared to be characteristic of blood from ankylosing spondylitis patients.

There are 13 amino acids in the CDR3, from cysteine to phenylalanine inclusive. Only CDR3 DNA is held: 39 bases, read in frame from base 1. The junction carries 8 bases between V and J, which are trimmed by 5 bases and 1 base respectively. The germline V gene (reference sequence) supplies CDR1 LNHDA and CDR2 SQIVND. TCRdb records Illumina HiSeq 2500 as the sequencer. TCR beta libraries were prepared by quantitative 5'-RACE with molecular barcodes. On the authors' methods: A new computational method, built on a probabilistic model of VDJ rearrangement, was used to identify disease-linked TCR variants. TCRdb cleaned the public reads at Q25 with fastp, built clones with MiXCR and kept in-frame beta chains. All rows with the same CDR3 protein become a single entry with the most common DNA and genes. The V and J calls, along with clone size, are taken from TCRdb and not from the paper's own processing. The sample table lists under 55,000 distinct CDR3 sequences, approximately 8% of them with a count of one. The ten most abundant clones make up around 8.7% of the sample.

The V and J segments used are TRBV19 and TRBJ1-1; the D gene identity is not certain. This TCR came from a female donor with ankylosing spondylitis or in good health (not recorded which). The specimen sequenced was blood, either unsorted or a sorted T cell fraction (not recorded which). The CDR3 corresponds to CASSFWPNTEAFF. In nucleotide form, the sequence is TGTGCCAGTAGTTTTTGGCCGAACACTGAAGCTTTCTTT.